This T cell receptor (beta chain) was retrieved from a study of shared clonotypes between healthy human individuals. The study, taken as a whole, reports: Among non-shared clonotypes, generation probabilities were lower than among those shared by all four donors. For naive CD4 cells, roughly 5.5% of clonotypes were shared across a handful of donors.

The test was conducted at deep level. Only in-frame clones appear in the TCRdb table, and some are missing; sequencing was by immunoSEQ multiplex PCR. This repertoire shows fewer than 850,000 clones, 60% to 80% found once; its top ten account for approximately 2%. CDR1 is SQVTM, CDR2 ANQGSEA, per germline. The CDR3 loop spans 19 amino acids. A remark on this clone: Its cognate antigen is unknown. One end of the junction is discordant with germline, which a read error may explain.

Donors were healthy HIV-negative adults without recent acute infections or vaccinations. The chain combines TRBV29-1 with TRBJ2-3, with 10 bases aligning to TRBD2. The receptor comes from a woman aged 25 to 39 in good health. Sequencing was carried out using memory CD4+ T cells sorted from blood. Subset: CD45RA-negative fraction. CDR3 bases: TGCAGTGTTGTATCTACGGCTAGCGGGAGTTTCAGGGGCGCAGATACGCAGTATTTT. Translation: CSVVSTASGSFRGADTQYF.